This T cell receptor beta chain was observed in a study of shared clonotypes between healthy human individuals. About the study: Donor composition was a couple of women and a few men, aged 18 to 49. Donors had three CD4 naive, three CD4 memory, two CD8 naive and one CD8 memory plate apiece.

Findings of the study overall: The study sampled only blood, and tissue repertoires likely differ.

In germline, CDR1 is DFQATT, CDR2 SNEGSKA (reference sequence). With 4 bases removed from V and 5 bases from J, the gap between germline ends came to 4 bases. The CDR3 is 10 residues long. Some clones are missing from TCRdb's copy, which holds only in-frame ones; the method was immunoSEQ multiplex PCR. The sample has 2 million to 3 million clones; about 92% are singletons. With respect to this clone: No antigen is known for it.

The sequence was obtained from a man younger than 30 in good health. The chain joins TRBV20-1 to TRBJ2-3; D gene ambiguous. The sequenced sample consisted of naive CD4+ T cells sorted from blood. Subset denoted: CD45RA+ positively selected. The CDR3 reads CSAKLDTQYF. The CDR3 DNA sequence: TGCAGTGCTAAATTAGATACGCAGTATTTT.